The rows below give T cell receptor beta chains drawn from one sample of a study of T cells in tuberculosis. The repertoire was sequenced with immunoSEQ multiplex PCR; TCRdb's copy has only in-frame clones and lacks some. The sample lists under 40,000 clones; 93% were seen once. Input material: PBMCs. The receptor source for this set is a donor under 30 with latent tuberculosis or without tuberculosis infection. Each CDR3 is given with its conserved first and last residue. The order of the fields is V gene, J gene, CDR3 length, clone size, D gene, CDR3 protein, CDR3 DNA. The D gene is left open where the match is weak. Only part of the rows carry a size: once, few, many, or a class if the clone is expanded.

>TRBV19|TRBJ1-1|14|.|.
CASSIGQLNTEAFF
TGTGCCAGTAGTATAGGTCAGTTGAACACTGAAGCTTTCTTT
>TRBV25-1|TRBJ2-7|14|few|.
CASTPPSGRDEQYF
TGTGCCAGCACTCCGCCTTCGGGTCGCGACGAGCAGTACTTC
>TRBV4-3|TRBJ1-6|17|.|.
CASSQDVISAYNSPLHF
TGCGCCAGCAGCCAAGATGTAATTAGCGCCTATAATTCACCCCTCCACTTT
>TRBV5-1|TRBJ1-2|13|.|.
CASSLEGFDGYTF
TGCGCCAGCAGCTTGGAGGGGTTCGATGGCTACACCTTC
>TRBV30|TRBJ1-2|11|.|.
CAWSGTDPLAF
TGTGCCTGGAGTGGAACAGACCCTTTAGCCTTC
>TRBV18|TRBJ1-3|17|.|.
CASSPKVQRSSGNTIYF
TGTGCCAGCTCACCAAAAGTCCAACGGAGCTCTGGAAACACCATATATTTT
>TRBV9|TRBJ1-6|15|.|.
CASSVASGFGSPLHF
TGTGCCAGCAGCGTAGCGTCGGGGTTTGGGTCACCCCTCCACTTT
>TRBV10-2|TRBJ2-7|15|.|TRBD1
CASSDWDRVDVEQYF
TGCGCCAGCAGTGACTGGGACAGGGTTGATGTCGAGCAGTACTTC
>TRBV4-2|TRBJ2-1|13|.|TRBD2
CASSQVLAGEQFF
TGTGCCAGCAGCCAAGTACTAGCGGGCGAGCAGTTCTTC
>TRBV9|TRBJ2-3|17|.|.
CASSVATGQGIGDTQYF
TGTGCCAGCAGCGTAGCTACGGGGCAGGGGATAGGAGATACGCAGTATTTT
>TRBV27|TRBJ2-2|16|.|.
CASTRVARGNTGELFF
TGTGCCAGCACCCGAGTCGCGAGAGGGAACACCGGGGAGCTGTTTTTT
>TRBV25-1|TRBJ2-1|18|.|TRBD1
CASSESKARGLSYNEQFF
TGTGCCAGCAGTGAGTCGAAGGCCAGGGGGCTCTCCTACAATGAGCAGTTCTTC
>TRBV18|TRBJ1-2|15|.|.
CASSPSLQGNYGYTF
TGTGCCAGCTCACCCTCTCTGCAGGGGAACTATGGCTACACCTTC
>TRBV15|TRBJ1-2|16|.|TRBD1
CATSHGGGQVSYGYTF
TGTGCCACCAGTCATGGGGGGGGACAGGTTTCCTATGGCTACACCTTC
>TRBV4-2|TRBJ1-5|16|.|.
CASSPLRGGEHQPQHF
TGTGCCAGCAGCCCCCTAAGGGGAGGGGAGCATCAGCCCCAGCATTTT
>TRBV7-2|TRBJ1-5|16|.|TRBD1
CASSPSGQGVGQPQHF
TGTGCCAGCAGCCCGTCGGGACAGGGGGTAGGACAGCCCCAGCATTTT
>TRBV5-6|TRBJ1-1|13|.|.
CASSLRVGTEAFF
TGTGCCAGCAGCCTCAGGGTGGGCACTGAAGCTTTCTTT
>TRBV5-6|TRBJ2-7|16|.|.
CASSLRRQRRASEQYF
TGTGCCAGCAGCTTGCGTCGACAGAGAAGAGCCAGCGAGCAGTACTTC
>TRBV4-1|TRBJ2-3|16|.|TRBD1
CASSQEAGTATDTQYF
TGCGCCAGCAGCCAAGAAGCAGGGACAGCCACAGATACGCAGTATTTT
>TRBV2|TRBJ1-5|16|.|.
CASSDRGPEGNQPQHF
TGTGCCAGCAGTGACAGGGGTCCCGAGGGCAATCAGCCCCAGCATTTT
>TRBV7-8|TRBJ2-3|15|.|TRBD1
CASSFQGQVLDTQYF
TGTGCCAGCAGCTTCCAGGGACAGGTACTGGATACGCAGTATTTT
>TRBV5-1|TRBJ1-2|15|.|.
CASSFGSQLSYGYTF
TGCGCCAGCAGCTTCGGGTCTCAACTAAGCTATGGCTACACCTTC
>TRBV29-1|TRBJ1-2|14|.|.
CSVAGQGTAIGYTF
TGCAGCGTTGCGGGTCAGGGTACAGCCATTGGCTACACCTTC
>TRBV19|TRBJ2-7|13|.|.
CASSGTYSYEQYF
TGTGCCTCCTCCGGGACATATTCCTACGAGCAGTACTTC
>TRBV14|TRBJ1-1|13|.|.
CASSQRYRTEAFF
TGTGCCAGCAGCCAGCGATACCGGACTGAAGCTTTCTTT
>TRBV19|TRBJ1-1|13|.|.
CASRGRGNTEAFF
TGTGCCAGTAGGGGGAGGGGGAACACTGAAGCTTTCTTT
>TRBV5-1|TRBJ2-2|13|.|.
CASSYRRPGELFF
TGCGCCAGCAGCTACAGGCGTCCCGGGGAGCTGTTTTTT
>TRBV29-1|TRBJ1-1|12|.|.
CSVTGNAVEAFF
TGCAGCGTAACCGGGAACGCCGTTGAAGCTTTCTTT
>TRBV7-3|TRBJ1-2|15|.|.
CASSLDSSGSYGYTF
TGTGCCAGCAGCCTCGATAGCTCAGGGTCCTATGGCTACACCTTC
>TRBV30|TRBJ1-6|16|.|.
CAWSSLWGQDNSPLHF
TGTGCCTGGAGTTCCTTATGGGGACAAGATAATTCACCCCTCCACTTT
>TRBV10-2|TRBJ1-2|13|.|.
CASSEGGIGGYTF
TGCGCCAGCAGTGAAGGGGGAATCGGTGGCTACACCTTC
>TRBV9|TRBJ2-1|17|.|TRBD1
CASSPTSGTGYNNEQFF
TGTGCCAGCAGCCCGACATCCGGGACAGGCTATAACAATGAGCAGTTCTTC
>TRBV9|TRBJ2-6|19|once|.
CASSAQTGTKSSGANVLTF
TGTGCCAGCAGCGCTCAAACCGGGACAAAGAGCTCTGGGGCCAACGTCCTGACTTTC
>TRBV5-6|TRBJ2-5|12|.|.
CASSTGTLTQYF
TGTGCCAGCAGCACCGGGACACTGACCCAGTACTTC
>TRBV6-5|TRBJ2-1|13|once|TRBD1
CASSLTGSNEQFF
TGTGCCAGCAGTTTGACAGGGTCCAATGAGCAGTTCTTC
>TRBV7-2|TRBJ1-2|14|.|TRBD1
CASSLTRGMKGYTF
TGTGCCAGCAGCTTGACCAGGGGGATGAAGGGCTACACCTTC
>TRBV6-5|TRBJ1-3|15|.|TRBD1
CASSRTGGTGNTIYF
TGTGCCAGCAGCAGGACAGGGGGCACTGGAAACACCATATATTTT
>TRBV7-2|TRBJ2-7|18|.|.
CASSHSVLLAPEGYEQYF
TGTGCCAGCAGCCATAGCGTTCTCTTGGCCCCGGAGGGCTACGAGCAGTACTTC
>TRBV6-5|TRBJ1-2|13|.|.
CASSYGEDYGYTF
TGTGCCAGCAGTTACGGGGAGGACTATGGCTACACCTTC
>TRBV14|TRBJ2-1|13|.|.
CASSQDLDNEQFF
TGTGCCAGCAGCCAAGATTTAGACAATGAGCAGTTCTTC